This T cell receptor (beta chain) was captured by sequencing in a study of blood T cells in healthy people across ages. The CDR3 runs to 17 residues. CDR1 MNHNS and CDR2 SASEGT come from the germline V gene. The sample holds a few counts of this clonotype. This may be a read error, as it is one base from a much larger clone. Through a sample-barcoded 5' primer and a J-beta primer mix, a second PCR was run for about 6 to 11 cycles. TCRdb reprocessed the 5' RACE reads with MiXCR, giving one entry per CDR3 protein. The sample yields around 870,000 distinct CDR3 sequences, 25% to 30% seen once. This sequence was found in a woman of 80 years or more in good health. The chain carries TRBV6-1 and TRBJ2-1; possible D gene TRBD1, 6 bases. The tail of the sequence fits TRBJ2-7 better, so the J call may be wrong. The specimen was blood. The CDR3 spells CASRSGHLHGSYNEQYF. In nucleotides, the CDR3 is TGTGCCAGCAGGTCGGGACATCTGCACGGCTCCTACAATGAGCAGTACTTC.